Below, one T cell receptor beta chain is given with its context. How the authors handled the data: From reference gene primer amplification, estimates of nucleated cell counts were derived. Profiling relied on immunoSEQ multiplex PCR, and the TCRdb table lists in-frame clones only, not all of them. V and J calls and clone size follow that table, whereas D and trimming were derived from the DNA. The profile shows hundreds of thousands of clones, about 87% of them singletons. The sample originates from a study of blood T cell repertoires in COVID-19. Germline lookup yields CDR1 MDHEN and CDR2 SYDVKM. The CDR3 loop spans 17 amino acids. V lost 4 bases to trimming and J lost 3 bases, with 20 bases between them.

What was sequenced was PBMCs or T cells enriched from blood (not recorded which). The chain has TRBV28 and TRBJ2-3, with a possible D match to TRBD2 (5 bases). The receptor was isolated from a woman aged 18-29 years who had recovered from COVID-19. The CDR3 loop is CASSSFRELGPTDTQYF. The DNA for the CDR3 is TGTGCCAGCAGTTCCTTTCGGGAACTAGGGCCAACAGATACGCAGTATTTT.